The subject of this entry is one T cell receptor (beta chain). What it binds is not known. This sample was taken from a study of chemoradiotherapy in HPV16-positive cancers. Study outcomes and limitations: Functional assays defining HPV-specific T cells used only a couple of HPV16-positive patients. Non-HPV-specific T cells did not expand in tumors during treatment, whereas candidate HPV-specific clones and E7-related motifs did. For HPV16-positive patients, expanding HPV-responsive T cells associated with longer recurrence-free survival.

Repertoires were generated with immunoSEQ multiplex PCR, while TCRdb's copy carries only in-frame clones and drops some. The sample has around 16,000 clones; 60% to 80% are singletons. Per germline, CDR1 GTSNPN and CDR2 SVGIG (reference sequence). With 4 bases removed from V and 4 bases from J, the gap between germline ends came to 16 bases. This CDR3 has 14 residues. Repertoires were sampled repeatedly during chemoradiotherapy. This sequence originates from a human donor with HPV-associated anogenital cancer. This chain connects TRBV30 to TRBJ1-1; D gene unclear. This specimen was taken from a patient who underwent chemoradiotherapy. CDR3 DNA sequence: TGTGCCTGGAAAAGAGGTAACGAACTCACTGAAGCTTTCTTT. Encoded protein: CAWKRGNELTEAFF. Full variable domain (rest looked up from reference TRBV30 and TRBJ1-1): SQTIHQWPATLVQPVGSPLSLECTVEGTSNPNLYWYRQAAGRGLQLLFYSVGIGQISSEVPQNLSASRPQDRQFILSSKKLLLSDSGFYLCAWKRGNELTEAFFGQGTRLTVV.